The 17 T cell receptor beta chains reported below all come from one sample, sequenced in a study of OX40 agonist ivuxolimab in advanced cancers. TCRdb's copy holds only in-frame clones and misses some; the assay was immunoSEQ multiplex PCR. The repertoire includes 41,000 or so clones, approximately 82% of them detected once, and under 25% sits in the top ten. Sequenced material: CD4+ or CD8+ T cells sorted from blood, taken in a trial of the OX40 agonist ivuxolimab. The receptor source for this set is an adult with an advanced solid tumor such as melanoma, head and neck, liver or kidney cancer.

This clone showed up just a few times. The chain employs TRBV6-6 and TRBJ2-7, with D unresolved. The CDR3 sequence is 14 residues long. CDR1 MNHNY and CDR2 SVGAGI come from the germline V gene (reference sequence). Trimming took 4 bases from V and 4 from J, leaving 14 bases between them. The CDR3 DNA reads as TGTGCCAGCAGTTCCAGACCAATTGATTACGAGCAGTACTTC. Translating gives CASSSRPIDYEQYF.

The table lists this clone with a count of one. The CDR3 sequence is CSVGWGAGTEAFF. For the CDR3, the DNA is TGCAGCGTTGGTTGGGGGGCAGGCACTGAAGCTTTCTTT. The chain uses TRBV29-1 and TRBJ1-1; possibly TRBD1 for D (6 bases). The CDR3 sequence is 13 residues long. Germline CDR1 reads SQVTM; CDR2 reads ANQGSEA. Trimming shortened V by 4 bases and J by 4 bases, and 13 bases separated the two germline ends.

The rearrangement uses TRBV21-1 and TRBJ2-2; the table calls TRBD2, which could not be checked here. TRBV21-1 is labeled a pseudogene. The CDR3 totals 13 residues. The CDR3 DNA reads TGTGCCAGCAGCAAAGTAGCTGTCGGGGAGCTGTTTTTT. The encoded protein is CASSKVAVGELFF.

The chain couples TRBV27 to TRBJ1-1; weak D call: TRBD1 (5 bases). V was cut by 6 bases and J by 6 bases, with 14 bases left in between. The CDR3 is 13 residues long. Germline V gene data show CDR1 as MNHEY and CDR2 as SMNVEV (reference sequence). The DNA of the CDR3 is TGTGCCAGCAGCTTGGGGGGGAGTTCTGAAGCTTTCTTT. It is translated as CASSLGGSSEAFF.

The rearrangement uses TRBV28 and TRBJ1-1, with D maybe TRBD1 (6 bases). In germline, CDR1 is MDHEN, CDR2 SYDVKM. This CDR3 spans 14 amino acids. V lost 5 bases to trimming and J lost 4 bases, with 14 bases between them. CDR3 sequence: CASSTNRDRTEAFF. The CDR3 DNA reads as TGTGCCAGCAGTACCAACAGGGATCGCACTGAAGCTTTCTTT.

The CDR3 region is CASSLLGRGYTF. CDR3 DNA: TGTGCCAGCAGCTTACTGGGGCGAGGCTACACCTTC. This rearrangement joins TRBV7-2 to TRBJ1-2, with a possible D match to TRBD1 (5 bases). Germline V gene lookup returns CDR1 SGHTA and CDR2 FQGNSA. The CDR3 totals 12 residues. V lost 2 bases and J 8 bases, leaving 9 bases between the germline ends.

The V call is TRBV10-3, the J call TRBJ1-3; D remains ambiguous. The CDR3 length is 14 residues. Germline CDR1 reads ENHRY; CDR2 reads SYGVKD. V was clipped by 3 bases and J by 4 bases, with 10 bases between them. CDR3 loop: CAISDGRRGNTIYF. For the CDR3, the DNA is TGTGCCATCAGTGATGGTCGGAGGGGAAACACCATATATTTT.

The J gene is TRBJ2-5, the V gene TRBV28, with 10 bases identical to TRBD2. CDR3 length: 15 amino acids. The junction had 6 bases not matched to a gene; V was cut back by 4 bases and J by 4 bases. Germline-derived CDR1 and CDR2 are MDHEN and SYDVKM. The CDR3: CASSSLAGVRETQYF. DNA for the CDR3: TGTGCCAGCAGTTCGCTAGCGGGAGTTAGAGAGACCCAGTACTTC. Combining the CDR3 with reference TRBV28 and TRBJ2-5 gives the whole variable domain DVKVTQSSRYLVKRTGEKVFLECVQDMDHENMFWYRQDPGLGLRLIYFSYDVKMKEKGDIPEGYSVSREKKERFSLILESASTNQTSMYLCASSSLAGVRETQYFGPGTRLLVL.

V is TRBV11-3 and J is TRBJ2-1; 14 nucleotides line up with TRBD2. V trimming: 1 base; J trimming: 5 bases; junction bases outside the gene matches: 4. The germline CDR1 and CDR2 sequences are SGHNT and YENEEA. The CDR3 length is 17 residues. CDR3 DNA sequence: TGTGCCAGCAGCTTAGGGACTAGCGGGGGGCGGGACAATGAGCAGTTCTTC. This sequence encodes CASSLGTSGGRDNEQFF.

This chain's CDR3 is CASSVEVGHDTQYF. CDR3 sequence (DNA): TGTGCCAGCAGCGTAGAGGTGGGTCATGATACGCAGTATTTT. V and J are TRBV9 and TRBJ2-3; D remains ambiguous. Trimming left V 0 bases short and J 6 bases short, with 11 bases between. The CDR3 sequence is 14 residues long. Germline assignment: CDR1 SGDLS and CDR2 YYNGEE. Drawing the rest from reference TRBV9 and TRBJ2-3, the complete variable domain is DSGVTQTPKHLITATGQRVTLRCSPRSGDLSVYWYQQSLDQGLQFLIQYYNGEERAKGNILERFSAQQFPDLHSELNLSSLELGDSALYFCASSVEVGHDTQYFGPGTRLTVL.

The chain has TRBV18 and TRBJ1-2; 7 bases align to TRBD1. Losses at the gene ends were 5 bases for V and 8 bases for J; bases not matched to a gene: 5. The CDR3 is made up of 12 amino acids. The germline gives CDR1 KGHSH, CDR2 LQKENI. The CDR3 DNA is TGTGCCAGCTCAGAGGACAGGTGGGGCTACACCTTC. It specifies CASSEDRWGYTF.

CDR3 DNA: TGTGCCAGCAGTTACTCCACAGGGGACAACTATGGCTACACCTTC. It is translated as CASSYSTGDNYGYTF. The chain joins TRBV6-5 to TRBJ1-2; 7 nucleotides agree with TRBD1. This CDR3 spans 15 amino acids. CDR1 is MNHEY and CDR2 is SVGAGI in the germline V gene. J was trimmed by 2 bases and V by 0 bases; bases with no gene match: 3.

The chain links TRBV5-4 to TRBJ1-4; D might be TRBD1 (5 bases). This CDR3 has 19 amino acids. The germline gives CDR1 SGHNT, CDR2 YYREEE (reference sequence). The V end was cut by 1 base, the J end by 7 bases, with 26 bases between. The CDR3 is CASSLTATLREPGFEKLFF. The CDR3 nucleotides read TGTGCCAGCAGCTTGACGGCCACATTACGCGAACCAGGGTTTGAAAAACTGTTTTTT.

As for this clone: Other DNA sequences in the same sample also yield this CDR3. The CDR3 bases are TGTGCCAGCAGTTTATCGTATAGCAATCAGCCCCAGCATTTT. Translated: CASSLSYSNQPQHF. The rearrangement joins TRBV28 to TRBJ1-5; D gene ambiguous. V was clipped by 1 base and J by 0 bases, with 4 bases between them. CDR3 length: 14 amino acids. In germline, CDR1 is MDHEN, CDR2 SYDVKM.

The rearrangement uses TRBV4-3 and TRBJ2-1, with 10 bases aligning to TRBD2. The CDR3 totals 20 residues. The V gene end was trimmed by 1 base and the J gene end by 2 bases; junction bases not matched to a gene: 14. CDR1 LGHNA and CDR2 YSLEER come from the germline V gene. The CDR3, as DNA: TGCGCCAGCAGCCAAGGGCTGTCTAGCGGGGGTCATTTTGCCTACAATGAGCAGTTCTTC. It codes for CASSQGLSSGGHFAYNEQFF.

The genes are TRBV6-6 and TRBJ2-1, with a tentative D call TRBD2 (6 bases). Germline V lookup: CDR1 MNHNY, CDR2 SVGAGI (reference sequence). The CDR3 has 14 residues. V was trimmed by 0 bases and J by 3 bases, leaving 6 bases between them. The CDR3 nucleotides read TGTGCCAGCAGTTACTCGACTAGCTACAATGAGCAGTTCTTC. Translation: CASSYSTSYNEQFF.

The CDR3: CASSPLPTVMNTEAFF. The CDR3 DNA follows: TGTGCCAGCAGCCCGTTACCGACAGTCATGAACACTGAAGCTTTCTTT. The J gene is TRBJ1-1, the V gene TRBV9; D is perhaps TRBD1 (5 bases). V lost 4 bases to trimming and J lost 0 bases, with 16 bases between them. Germline assignment: CDR1 SGDLS and CDR2 YYNGEE. The CDR3 length is 16 residues.